This T cell receptor beta chain is from a study of a mutant IDH1 vaccine in newly diagnosed glioma. Whole-study context: Vaccination was launched 4-6 weeks after radiotherapy alone, or with temozolomide cycles. The therapy given earlier, which was standard therapy, consisted of radiotherapy, temozolomide, or both, and most of the patients received both. Whole-study results and caveats: Pseudoprogression apparently lacked any relation to changes in top peripheral T cell clonotypes.

As concerns this clone: The target antigen is unknown.

Clones were read by immunoSEQ multiplex PCR, and TCRdb kept only the in-frame ones, dropping some. This table has about 120,000 clones, approximately 87% appearing once. The sample's time point: week 11, during vaccination. Topical imiquimod was applied with each vaccine dose, which held 300 ug of mutant IDH1 20-mer peptide. Each astrocytoma in the donors was new, WHO grade 3 or 4, IDH1-mutant and ATRX-lost. Germline-derived CDR1 and CDR2 are SGHTA and FQGTGA. V gave up 5 bases and J gave up 5 bases; unmatched junction bases: 9. The length of the CDR3 is 16 residues. The specimen was PBMCs, collected from a glioma patient whose treatment included an IDH1 peptide vaccine. The rearrangement uses TRBV7-3 and TRBJ2-3; 11 bases are a match to TRBD2. This clonotype was sampled from a woman in her fifties or sixties with glioma. The DNA of the CDR3 is TGTGCCAGCAGCCCGGGACTAGCGGAAGGGAGAGATACGCAGTATTTT. The encoded protein is CASSPGLAEGRDTQYF.